The TCR beta chain under discussion was sequenced for a study of cytomegalovirus exposure and HLA in healthy donors. This clone was recorded only once. Some clones are missing from TCRdb's copy, which holds only in-frame ones; the method was immunoSEQ multiplex PCR. The sample comprises about 120,000 clones, 89% of which are singletons, and 1.5% to 2.5% rests with the top ten. The length of the CDR3 is 12 residues. CDR1 is MGHRA and CDR2 is YSYEKL in the germline V gene. V was clipped by 3 bases and J by 8 bases, with 8 bases between them. The rearrangement links TRBV4-1 to TRBJ2-4; D not resolved. This sequence originates from a woman aged 18-30 years in good health and CMV-seronegative. Material: PBMCs. The CDR3 bases are TGCGCCAGCAGCCAGGCTGGGCACATTCAGTACTTC. Encoded protein: CASSQAGHIQYF.